These 4 T cell receptor beta chains originate from one sample sequenced in a study of Graves' ophthalmopathy and Graves' hyperthyroidism. RNA transcripts were the source from which TCR beta CDR3 regions were amplified. Investigators did first-round RT-PCR with HTBI primers, then second-round multiplex PCR. TCRdb reprocessed the multiplex PCR reads via MiXCR and lists one record per CDR3 protein. In the table there are roughly 610,000 distinct CDR3 sequences, approximately 22% of which are singletons. The source material was peripheral blood. The receptors stem from a woman under 30 with stable Graves' hyperthyroidism. Some clones in this sample may be carry-over from other donors' samples.

In this sample, this clonotype turned up many times. This sequence joins TRBV11-2 and TRBJ1-1, with TRBD1 matching over 8 bases. V was pared by 5 bases and J by 0 bases, with 5 bases of the junction left unmatched. CDR1 is SGHAT, CDR2 FQNNGV, per germline. The CDR3 is 15 amino acids. The CDR3 here is CASSPKDRVNTEAFF. In DNA form, the CDR3 reads TGTGCCAGCAGCCCGAAGGACAGGGTGAACACTGAAGCTTTCTTT.

The chain combines TRBV20-1 with TRBJ1-6; D is uncertain. V lost 6 bases, J lost 0 bases, and 12 bases lay in between. This CDR3 contains 15 residues. CDR1 is DFQATT and CDR2 is SNEGSKA in the germline V gene (reference sequence). The CDR3 loop is CSATDESSYNSPLHF. DNA for the CDR3: TGCAGTGCAACCGACGAAAGCTCCTATAATTCACCCCTCCACTTT.

This clonotype occurred a few times. V usage is TRBV2 and J usage is TRBJ2-2; TRBD2 is a possible D gene (5 bases). V was shortened by 7 bases and J by 5 bases, with 14 bases between the two germline ends. The CDR3 is made up of 14 amino acids. Germline V gene data show CDR1 as SNHLY and CDR2 as FYNNEI. Written as DNA, the CDR3 is TGTGCCAGCACAACCGGCCGGAGGACCGGGGAGCTGTTTTTT. Its translation: CASTTGRRTGELFF.

The CDR3 protein is CASSQPNIPGQAIPPYEQYF. For the CDR3, the DNA is TGCGCCAGCAGCCAACCCAATATCCCGGGACAGGCCATCCCTCCCTACGAGCAGTACTTC. V is TRBV4-3 and J is TRBJ2-7; 8 bases map to TRBD1. V was clipped by 2 bases and J by 2 bases; unmatched bases: 20. Looked up from germline, CDR1 is LGHNA and CDR2 is YSLEER. The CDR3 has 20 amino acids.